This TCR beta chain was profiled in a study of T cell repertoires in cytomegalovirus infection. Overall study: Public TCR beta signature analysis indicated the presence of both CMV infection and matching HLA type.

This clonotype occurred many times. Its antigen remains unknown. MiXCR, applied by TCRdb to the reads, yields one record per CDR3 protein. The table has about 400,000 distinct CDR3 sequences, around 18% seen once. Study-level points and caveats: What dominated the ex vivo response were HLA-C-restricted CMV-specific TCR beta clonotypes. Accumulated public TCR beta family frequency recognized individuals carrying CMV together with the relevant HLA.

The receptor was derived from a human donor in good health (CMV status not recorded). Some clones in this sample may be carry-over from other donors' samples. Sample: PBMCs.

The CDR3 is CASSSGNTGELFF. CDR3 nucleotides: TGTGCCAGCAGTTCCGGGAACACCGGGGAGCTGTTTTTT. The chain has TRBV6-2 or TRBV6-3 and TRBJ2-2; no clear D. Germline V gene data show CDR1 as MNHEY and CDR2 as SVGEGT. There are 13 residues in the CDR3. Trimming pared 4 bases from V and 1 base from J, leaving 4 bases between.